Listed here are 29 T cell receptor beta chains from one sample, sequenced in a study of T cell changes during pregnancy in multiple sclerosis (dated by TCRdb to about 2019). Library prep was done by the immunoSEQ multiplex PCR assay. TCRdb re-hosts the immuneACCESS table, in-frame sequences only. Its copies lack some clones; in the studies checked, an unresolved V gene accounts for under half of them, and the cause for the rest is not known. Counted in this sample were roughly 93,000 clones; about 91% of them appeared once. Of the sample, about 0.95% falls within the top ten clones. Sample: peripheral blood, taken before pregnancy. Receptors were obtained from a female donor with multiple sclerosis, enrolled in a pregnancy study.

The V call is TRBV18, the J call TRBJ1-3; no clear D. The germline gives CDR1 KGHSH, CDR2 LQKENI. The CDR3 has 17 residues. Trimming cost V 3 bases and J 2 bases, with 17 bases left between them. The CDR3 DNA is TGTGCCAGCTCACCGGCGGGAAAAGGCCCTCCTGGAAACACCATATATTTT. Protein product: CASSPAGKGPPGNTIYF. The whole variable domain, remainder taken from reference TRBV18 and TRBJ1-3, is NAGVMQNPRHLVRRRGQEARLRCSPMKGHSHVYWYRQLPEEGLKFMVYLQKENIIDESGMPKERFSAEFPKEGPSILRIQQVVRGDSAAYFCASSPAGKGPPGNTIYFGEGSWLTVV.

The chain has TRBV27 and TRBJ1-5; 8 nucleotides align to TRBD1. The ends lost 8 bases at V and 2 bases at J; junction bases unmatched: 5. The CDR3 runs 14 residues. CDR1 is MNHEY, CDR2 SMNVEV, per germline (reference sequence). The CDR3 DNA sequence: TGTGCCAGCCGGACAGGGCTCGGCAATCAGCCCCAGCATTTT. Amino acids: CASRTGLGNQPQHF.

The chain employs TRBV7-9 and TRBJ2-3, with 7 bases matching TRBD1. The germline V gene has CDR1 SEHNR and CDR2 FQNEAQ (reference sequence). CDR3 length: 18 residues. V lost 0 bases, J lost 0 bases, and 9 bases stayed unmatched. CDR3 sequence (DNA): TGTGCCAGCAGCTTAGCGGCTACAGGGGACACTAGCACAGATACGCAGTATTTT. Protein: CASSLAATGDTSTDTQYF. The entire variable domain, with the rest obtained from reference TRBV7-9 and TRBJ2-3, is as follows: DTGVSQNPRHKITKRGQNVTFRCDPISEHNRLYWYRQTLGQGPEFLTYFQNEAQLEKSRLLSDRFSAERPKGSFSTLEIQRTEQGDSAMYLCASSLAATGDTSTDTQYFGPGTRLTVL.

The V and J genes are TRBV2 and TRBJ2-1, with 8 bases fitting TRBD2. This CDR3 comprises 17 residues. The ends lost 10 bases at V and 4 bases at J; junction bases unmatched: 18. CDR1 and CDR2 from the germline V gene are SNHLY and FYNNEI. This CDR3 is CATPLGPGLVLYNEQFF. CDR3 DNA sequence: TGTGCCACACCTCTAGGGCCGGGACTAGTCCTTTACAATGAGCAGTTCTTC.

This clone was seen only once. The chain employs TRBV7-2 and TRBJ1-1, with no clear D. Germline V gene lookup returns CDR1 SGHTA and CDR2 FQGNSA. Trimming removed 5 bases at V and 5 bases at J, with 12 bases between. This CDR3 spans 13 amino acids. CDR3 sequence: CASSPRRRTEAFF. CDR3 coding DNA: TGTGCCAGCAGCCCCCGACGGCGGACTGAAGCTTTCTTT.

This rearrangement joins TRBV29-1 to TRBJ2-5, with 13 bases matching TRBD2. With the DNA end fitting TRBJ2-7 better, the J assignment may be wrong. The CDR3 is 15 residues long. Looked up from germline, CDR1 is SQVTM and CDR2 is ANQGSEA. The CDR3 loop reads CSGLTTSGRAGEQYF. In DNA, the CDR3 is TGCAGCGGACTGACAACTAGCGGGAGGGCCGGCGAGCAGTACTTC.

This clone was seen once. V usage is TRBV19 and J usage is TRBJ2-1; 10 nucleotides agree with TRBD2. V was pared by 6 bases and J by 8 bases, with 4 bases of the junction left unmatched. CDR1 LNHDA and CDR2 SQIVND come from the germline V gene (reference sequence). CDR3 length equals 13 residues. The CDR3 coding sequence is TGTGCCAGTAGCCCGGGACTAGCGTATGAGCAGTTCTTC. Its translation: CASSPGLAYEQFF.

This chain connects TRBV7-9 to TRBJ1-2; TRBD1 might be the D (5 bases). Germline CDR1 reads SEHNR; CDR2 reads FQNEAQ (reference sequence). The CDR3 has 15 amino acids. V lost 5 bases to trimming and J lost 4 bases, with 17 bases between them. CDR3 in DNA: TGTGCCAGCAGCGAGGCGGGGGGGAGCCCCTATGGCTACACCTTC. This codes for CASSEAGGSPYGYTF. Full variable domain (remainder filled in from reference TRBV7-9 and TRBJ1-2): DTGVSQNPRHKITKRGQNVTFRCDPISEHNRLYWYRQTLGQGPEFLTYFQNEAQLEKSRLLSDRFSAERPKGSFSTLEIQRTEQGDSAMYLCASSEAGGSPYGYTFGSGTRLTVV.

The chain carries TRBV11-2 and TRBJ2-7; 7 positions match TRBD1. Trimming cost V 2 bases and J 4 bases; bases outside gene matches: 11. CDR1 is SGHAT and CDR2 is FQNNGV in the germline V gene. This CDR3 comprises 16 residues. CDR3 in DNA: TGTGCCAGCAGCTTACCTTTGGGCAGGGGGAGTTACGAGCAGTACTTC. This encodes CASSLPLGRGSYEQYF.

The chain's CDR3 is CASSVDSGTANTEAFF. CDR3 DNA sequence: TGTGCCAGCAGCGTCGACTCCGGTACGGCGAACACTGAAGCTTTCTTT. V gene TRBV9 combines with J gene TRBJ1-1; D gene uncertain. The V end was cut by 2 bases, the J end by 1 base, with 15 bases between. The CDR3 loop spans 16 amino acids. Germline-derived CDR1 and CDR2 are SGDLS and YYNGEE.

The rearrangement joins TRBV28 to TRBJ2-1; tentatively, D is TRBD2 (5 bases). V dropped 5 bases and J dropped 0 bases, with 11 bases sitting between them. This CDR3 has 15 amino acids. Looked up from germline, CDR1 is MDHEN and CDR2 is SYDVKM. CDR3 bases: TGTGCCAGCAGTAGAGCGGTTAGCTCCTACAATGAGCAGTTCTTC. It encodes CASSRAVSSYNEQFF.

Here the CDR3 reads CASSFGAEGNSPLHF. CDR3 DNA sequence: TGTGCCAGCAGCTTTGGGGCAGAAGGGAATTCACCCCTCCACTTT. The chain employs TRBV13 and TRBJ1-6, with a weak D call TRBD1 (5 bases). The CDR3 has 15 amino acids. Germline loops: CDR1 PRHDT, CDR2 FYEKMQ (reference sequence). The germline V and J ends were trimmed by 3 bases and 7 bases, with 13 bases remaining between them. Together with reference TRBV13 and TRBJ1-6, the CDR3 gives the full variable domain: AAGVIQSPRHLIKEKRETATLKCYPIPRHDTVYWYQQGPGQDPQFLISFYEKMQSDKGSIPDRFSAQQFSDYHSELNMSSLELGDSALYFCASSFGAEGNSPLHFGNGTRLTVT.

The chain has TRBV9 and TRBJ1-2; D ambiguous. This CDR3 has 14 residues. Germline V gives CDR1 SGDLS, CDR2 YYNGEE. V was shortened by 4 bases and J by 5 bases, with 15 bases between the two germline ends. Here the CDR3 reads CASSPFVSGYGYTF. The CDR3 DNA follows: TGTGCCAGCAGCCCTTTTGTGTCGGGGTATGGCTACACCTTC.

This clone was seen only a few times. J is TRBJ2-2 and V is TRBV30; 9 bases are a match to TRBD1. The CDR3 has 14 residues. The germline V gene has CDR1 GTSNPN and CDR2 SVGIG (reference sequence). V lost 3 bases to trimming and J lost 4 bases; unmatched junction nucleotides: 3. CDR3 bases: TGTGCCTGGAGCCGACAGGGGGTCACCGGGGAGCTGTTTTTT. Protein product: CAWSRQGVTGELFF.

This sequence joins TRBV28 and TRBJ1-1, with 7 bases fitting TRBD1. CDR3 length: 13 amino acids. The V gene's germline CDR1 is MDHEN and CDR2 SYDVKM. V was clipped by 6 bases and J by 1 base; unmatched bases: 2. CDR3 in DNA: TGTGCCAGCAGACGACAGGGGAACACTGAAGCTTTCTTT. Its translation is CASRRQGNTEAFF. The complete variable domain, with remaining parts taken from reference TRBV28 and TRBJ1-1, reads DVKVTQSSRYLVKRTGEKVFLECVQDMDHENMFWYRQDPGLGLRLIYFSYDVKMKEKGDIPEGYSVSREKKERFSLILESASTNQTSMYLCASRRQGNTEAFFGQGTRLTVV.

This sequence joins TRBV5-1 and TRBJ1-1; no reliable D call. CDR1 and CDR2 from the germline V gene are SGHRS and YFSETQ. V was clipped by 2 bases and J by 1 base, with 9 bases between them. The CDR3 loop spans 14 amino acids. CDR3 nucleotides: TGCGCCAGCAGCTTTGGAGGTCGGAACACTGAAGCTTTCTTT. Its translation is CASSFGGRNTEAFF. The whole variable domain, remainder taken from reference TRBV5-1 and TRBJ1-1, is KAGVTQTPRYLIKTRGQQVTLSCSPISGHRSVSWYQQTPGQGLQFLFEYFSETQRNKGNFPGRFSGRQFSNSRSEMNVSTLELGDSALYLCASSFGGRNTEAFFGQGTRLTVV.

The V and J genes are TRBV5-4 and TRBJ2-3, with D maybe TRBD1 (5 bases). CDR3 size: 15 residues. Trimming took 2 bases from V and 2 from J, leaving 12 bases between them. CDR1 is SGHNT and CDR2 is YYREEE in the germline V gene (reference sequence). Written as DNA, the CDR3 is TGTGCCAGCAGCTTTCAAGGGGCGGTCACAGATACGCAGTATTTT. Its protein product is CASSFQGAVTDTQYF.

CDR3 region: CASSLAPTENNEQFF. The CDR3 nucleotides read TGTGCCAGCAGCCTAGCGCCGACCGAAAACAATGAGCAGTTCTTC. This chain uses TRBV7-3 with TRBJ2-1; possible D gene TRBD2, 6 bases. V was clipped by 5 bases and J by 5 bases, with 16 bases between them. The CDR3 length is 15 residues. The germline V gene encodes CDR1 SGHTA and CDR2 FQGTGA.

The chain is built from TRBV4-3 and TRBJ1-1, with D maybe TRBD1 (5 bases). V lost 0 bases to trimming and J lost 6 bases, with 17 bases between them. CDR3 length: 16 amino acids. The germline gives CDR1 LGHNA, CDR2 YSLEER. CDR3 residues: CASSQEQAGISAEAFF. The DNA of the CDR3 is TGCGCCAGCAGCCAAGAGCAGGCAGGGATCAGCGCTGAAGCTTTCTTT.

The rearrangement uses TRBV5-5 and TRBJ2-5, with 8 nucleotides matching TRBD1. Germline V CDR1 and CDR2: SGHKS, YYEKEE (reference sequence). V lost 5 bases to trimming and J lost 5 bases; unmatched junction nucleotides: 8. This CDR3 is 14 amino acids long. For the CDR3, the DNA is TGTGCCAGCAGTCGTGACAGGGGCCGGGAGACCCAGTACTTC. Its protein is CASSRDRGRETQYF.

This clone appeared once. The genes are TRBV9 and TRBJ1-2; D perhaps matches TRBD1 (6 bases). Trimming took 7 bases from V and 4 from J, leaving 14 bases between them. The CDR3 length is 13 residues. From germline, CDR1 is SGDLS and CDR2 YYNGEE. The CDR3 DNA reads TGTGCCAGCTCAACAGGGACCCGCTATGGCTACACCTTC. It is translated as CASSTGTRYGYTF.

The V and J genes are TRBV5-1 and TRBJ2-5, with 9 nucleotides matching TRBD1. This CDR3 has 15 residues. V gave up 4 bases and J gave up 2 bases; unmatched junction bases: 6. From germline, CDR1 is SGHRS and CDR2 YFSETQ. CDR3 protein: CASSEGTGWQETQYF. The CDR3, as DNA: TGCGCCAGCAGCGAAGGGACAGGGTGGCAAGAGACCCAGTACTTC.

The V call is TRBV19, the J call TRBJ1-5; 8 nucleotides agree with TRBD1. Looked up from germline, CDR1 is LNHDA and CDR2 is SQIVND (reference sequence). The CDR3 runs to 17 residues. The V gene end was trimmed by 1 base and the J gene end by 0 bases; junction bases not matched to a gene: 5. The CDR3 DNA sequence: TGTGCCAGTAGTATAGGAAACAGGGGGAGTAGCAATCAGCCCCAGCATTTT. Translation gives CASSIGNRGSSNQPQHF.

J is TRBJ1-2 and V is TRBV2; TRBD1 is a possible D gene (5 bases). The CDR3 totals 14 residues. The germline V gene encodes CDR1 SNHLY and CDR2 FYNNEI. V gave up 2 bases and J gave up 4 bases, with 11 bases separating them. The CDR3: CASSEKGLPYGYTF. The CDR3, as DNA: TGTGCCAGCAGTGAAAAGGGGCTCCCCTATGGCTACACCTTC. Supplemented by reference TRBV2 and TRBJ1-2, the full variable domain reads EPEVTQTPSHQVTQMGQEVILRCVPISNHLYFYWYRQILGQKVEFLVSFYNNEISEKSEIFDDQFSVERPDGSNFTLKIRSTKLEDSAMYFCASSEKGLPYGYTFGSGTRLTVV.

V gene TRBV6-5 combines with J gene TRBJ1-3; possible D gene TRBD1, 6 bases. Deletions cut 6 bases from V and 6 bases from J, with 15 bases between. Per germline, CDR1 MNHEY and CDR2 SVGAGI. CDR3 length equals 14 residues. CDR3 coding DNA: TGTGCCAGCAGCCTTCTGGGGGCCTTAAACACCATATATTTT. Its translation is CASSLLGALNTIYF.

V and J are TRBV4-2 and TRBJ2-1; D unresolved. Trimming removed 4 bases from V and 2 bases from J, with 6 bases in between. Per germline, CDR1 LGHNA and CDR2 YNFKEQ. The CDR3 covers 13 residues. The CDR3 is CASSPEAYNEQFF. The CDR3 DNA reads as TGTGCCAGCAGCCCCGAGGCCTACAATGAGCAGTTCTTC.

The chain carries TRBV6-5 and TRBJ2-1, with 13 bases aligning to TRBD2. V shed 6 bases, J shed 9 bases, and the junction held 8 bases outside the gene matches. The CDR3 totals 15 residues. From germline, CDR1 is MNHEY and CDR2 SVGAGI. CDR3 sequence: CASRPTSGRASEQFF. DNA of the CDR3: TGTGCCAGCAGACCTACTAGCGGGAGGGCCTCTGAGCAGTTCTTC.

CDR3 sequence: CASSLPLAGLYNEQFF. As DNA, the CDR3 is TGTGCCAGCAGCTTACCCTTAGCGGGCTTGTACAATGAGCAGTTCTTC. The chain links TRBV7-9 to TRBJ2-1, with 7 bases fitting TRBD2. The CDR3 length is 16 residues. The germline gives CDR1 SEHNR, CDR2 FQNEAQ (reference sequence). V was clipped by 2 bases and J by 4 bases; unmatched bases: 8.

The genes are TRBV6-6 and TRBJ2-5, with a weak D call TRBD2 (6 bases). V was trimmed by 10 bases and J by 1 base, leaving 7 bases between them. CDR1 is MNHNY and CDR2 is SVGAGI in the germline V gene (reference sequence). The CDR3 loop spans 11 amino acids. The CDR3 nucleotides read TGTGCCATCGGGGGCCAAGAGACCCAGTACTTC. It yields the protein CAIGGQETQYF.